One T cell receptor (beta chain) is described in this entry. CDR3 length: 16 residues. With 4 bases clipped from V and 0 bases from J, the junction kept 7 bases outside the gene matches. The V gene's germline CDR1 is SGHDT and CDR2 YYEEEE. The sample is drawn from a study of cytomegalovirus exposure and HLA in healthy donors. In the study overall: Among about 179 million T cells, an earlier analysis found roughly 110 million unique TCR beta sequences.

Use of 60 Vbeta and 13 Jbeta primers characterized the PCR. TCRdb's table, derived via immunoSEQ multiplex PCR, lists solely in-frame clones and lacks some. The sample contains about 130,000 clones, about 74% of which appear only once. V is TRBV5-6 and J is TRBJ1-2; 9 bases line up with TRBD1. This clonotype was obtained from a woman aged 45 to 65 in good health and CMV-seropositive. What was sequenced was PBMCs. CDR3 DNA sequence: TGTGCCAGCAGCCCGGGGACAGGGAGGACTAACTATGGCTACACCTTC. As protein: CASSPGTGRTNYGYTF.